The clone carrying this T cell receptor (beta chain) was detected only a few times. Its target is not known. The data are from a study of beta chain features in type 1 diabetes. Every isolated RNA sample was fully reverse transcribed, so sequencing captured expressed TCRB transcripts. Measured with immunoSEQ multiplex PCR; TCRdb has only the in-frame clones, and not every one. The sample shows some 700,000 clones, roughly 13% of them seen only once. Germline loops: CDR1 MNHNS, CDR2 SASEGT. V lost 3 bases to trimming and J lost 2 bases, with 13 bases between them. The CDR3 has 15 amino acids. Findings and limits, study-wide: Shortening that was moderate but significant affected the TCRB CDR3s of Type 1 diabetes patients in all four CD4+ subsets.

V gene TRBV6-1 combines with J gene TRBJ1-1; tentative D call: TRBD1 (5 bases). Source material: naive CD4+ T cells from blood. This sequence was found in a man between 18 and 29 years old with type 1 diabetes. The CDR3 sequence is CASSEGQGANTEAFF. CDR3 nucleotide sequence: TGTGCCAGCAGTGAGGGGCAGGGCGCAAACACTGAAGCTTTCTTT.